Each of the 21 T cell receptor beta chains below was sequenced from the same sample in a study of T cell responses to AZD1222 COVID-19 vaccine. Produced via immunoSEQ multiplex PCR; TCRdb's table is partial and in-frame only. There are approximately 150,000 clones in the sample; around nine tenths occur only once, and under 4.5% lies in the top ten. Material: peripheral blood, obtained 28 days after the second AZD1222 dose. The receptors come from an adult who received the AZD1222 COVID-19 vaccine.

The chain employs TRBV15 and TRBJ1-2; the D gene is possibly TRBD1 (5 bases). CDR1 and CDR2 from the germline V gene are LNHNV and YYDKDF (reference sequence). V gave up 1 base and J gave up 4 bases, with 10 bases separating them. The CDR3 length is 14 residues. The CDR3 DNA sequence: TGTGCCACCAGCAGAGGAGAGGGGCTCTATGGCTACACCTTC. Protein: CATSRGEGLYGYTF. The variable domain in full, with the rest retrieved from reference TRBV15 and TRBJ1-2, is DAMVIQNPRYQVTQFGKPVTLSCSQTLNHNVMYWYQQKSSQAPKLLFHYYDKDFNNEADTPDNFQSRRPNTSFCFLDIRSPGLGDTAMYLCATSRGEGLYGYTFGSGTRLTVV.

The rearrangement links TRBV28 to TRBJ2-7; D may be TRBD1 or TRBD2 (5 bases each). Looked up from germline, CDR1 is MDHEN and CDR2 is SYDVKM. The length of the CDR3 is 13 residues. The V and J ends lost 4 bases and 3 bases respectively, with 10 bases between them. The CDR3 protein is CASSSGTLYEQYF. CDR3 DNA: TGTGCCAGCAGTTCAGGGACCCTCTACGAGCAGTACTTC.

This clone was counted once. The chain couples TRBV3-1 (or the pseudogene TRBV3-2) to TRBJ1-3; 9 positions agree with TRBD1. Losses at the gene ends were 1 base for V and 1 base for J; bases not matched to a gene: 5. CDR1 LGHDT and CDR2 YNNKEL come from the germline V gene (reference sequence). This CDR3 comprises 17 residues. CDR3 region: CASSQAGQGLSGNTIYF. CDR3 nucleotides: TGTGCCAGCAGCCAAGCCGGACAGGGGTTGTCTGGAAACACCATATATTTT.

J is TRBJ2-1 and V is TRBV10-2; D remains ambiguous. Germline assignment: CDR1 WSHSY and CDR2 SAAADI. V lost 4 bases and J lost 6, with 19 bases in between. The CDR3 has 16 amino acids. CDR3 DNA sequence: TGCGCCAGCAGTGGTGTCCGGGCCCGGCCTGGCAATGAGCAGTTCTTC. This translates into CASSGVRARPGNEQFF.

The chain is built from TRBV29-1 and TRBJ1-3; tentative D call: TRBD1 (6 bases). CDR1 SQVTM and CDR2 ANQGSEA come from the germline V gene. V lost 7 bases, J lost 0 bases, and 19 bases lay in between. CDR3 size: 16 residues. The CDR3 nucleotides read TGCAGCGCGTGGACAGCCGGTACCAGCTCTGGAAACACCATATATTTT. This encodes CSAWTAGTSSGNTIYF.

The CDR3 region is CASTNRGSGEQYF. The CDR3 nucleotides are TGTGCCAGCACAAACAGGGGTTCGGGCGAGCAGTACTTC. V usage is TRBV3-1 (or the pseudogene TRBV3-2) and J usage is TRBJ2-7, with 7 bases lining up with TRBD1. After removal of 7 bases from V and 6 bases from J, the junction contained 9 bases not matched to a gene. CDR1 is LGHDT and CDR2 is YNNKEL in the germline V gene (reference sequence). The CDR3 sequence is 13 residues long.

This sequence joins TRBV4-1 and TRBJ1-6; TRBD1 matches 8 bases. CDR3 length: 16 amino acids. Germline CDR1 is MGHRA and CDR2 is YSYEKL. The V gene end was trimmed by 4 bases and the J gene end by 5 bases; junction bases not matched to a gene: 7. The CDR3 sequence is CASSLDQGADNSPLHF. The CDR3, as DNA: TGCGCCAGCAGCCTAGATCAGGGGGCAGATAATTCACCCCTCCACTTT.

On this clone itself: Other DNA sequences in this specimen translate into the identical CDR3. This chain joins TRBV4-3 and TRBJ1-2, with D unresolved. The CDR3 spans 15 residues. The V end lost 0 bases, the J end lost 0 bases, and 8 bases lay between the germline ends. The germline V gene has CDR1 LGHNA and CDR2 YSLEER. The CDR3 DNA sequence: TGCGCCAGCAGCCAAGATGAGGTGTCTAACTATGGCTACACCTTC. Translating gives CASSQDEVSNYGYTF.

The chain joins TRBV28 to TRBJ1-1; perhaps TRBD1 as D (5 bases). Germline V gene lookup returns CDR1 MDHEN and CDR2 SYDVKM. V shed 6 bases and J shed 5 bases, with 10 bases lying between them. The CDR3 has 12 residues. CDR3 in DNA: TGTGCCAGCAGCACCTGGGGGACTGAAGCTTTCTTT. Encoded protein: CASSTWGTEAFF.

This clone has just one count. This rearrangement joins TRBV3-1 (or the pseudogene TRBV3-2) to TRBJ2-1; D assignment may be TRBD1 or TRBD2 (8 bases each). The CDR3 sequence is 23 residues long. Germline CDR1 reads LGHDT; CDR2 reads YNNKEL (reference sequence). Trimming removed 0 bases from V and 6 bases from J, with 36 bases in between. DNA for the CDR3: TGTGCCAGCAGCCAAGAAGTAGGGGCGTCTAGGGACAGGACTAGCCTCGTCCTCAATGAGCAGTTCTTC. Protein: CASSQEVGASRDRTSLVLNEQFF.

The chain has TRBV6-1 and TRBJ1-5, with D possibly matching TRBD1 (6 bases). The CDR3 contains 15 residues. V lost 4 bases to trimming and J lost 9 bases, with 19 bases between them. Germline assignment: CDR1 MNHNS and CDR2 SASEGT. The CDR3 region is CASSAARGSEWPQHF. CDR3 nucleotides: TGTGCCAGCAGTGCAGCCAGGGGTTCGGAATGGCCCCAGCATTTT.

A few counts support this clone. The chain joins TRBV2 to TRBJ2-7, with 9 bases lining up with TRBD1. The V and J ends lost 7 bases and 2 bases, in that order; junction bases with no gene match: 9. This CDR3 is 15 amino acids long. The germline V gene encodes CDR1 SNHLY and CDR2 FYNNEI. The CDR3 bases are TGTGCCAGCAAACCCGACAGGGGGTTACCCTACGAGCAGTACTTC. It is translated as CASKPDRGLPYEQYF.

The chain employs TRBV7-9 and TRBJ2-1; 9 bases are shared with TRBD1. There are 16 residues in the CDR3. The germline gives CDR1 SEHNR, CDR2 FQNEAQ (reference sequence). V shed 5 bases, J shed 6 bases, and the junction held 11 bases outside the gene matches. The CDR3 nucleotides are TGTGCCAGCAGCCGCGGACAGGGGTCCGAAGGCAATGAGCAGTTCTTC. The encoded protein is CASSRGQGSEGNEQFF.

The V call is TRBV5-4, the J call TRBJ1-5; the D gene is possibly TRBD1 (5 bases). CDR3 length equals 13 residues. Trimming cost V 4 bases and J 2 bases, with 7 bases left between them. Germline V gene sequence: CDR1 SGHNT, CDR2 YYREEE (reference sequence). The chain's CDR3 is CASSPGGNQPQHF. For the CDR3, the DNA is TGTGCCAGCAGCCCGGGGGGCAATCAGCCCCAGCATTTT.

V usage is TRBV5-1 and J usage is TRBJ1-5; D is unclear. The germline V and J ends were trimmed by 2 bases and 7 bases, with 13 bases remaining between them. This CDR3 comprises 14 residues. From germline, CDR1 is SGHRS and CDR2 YFSETQ. The DNA of the CDR3 is TGCGCCAGCAGCTTAGGCCCGGGTGGGCAGCCCCAGCATTTT. It specifies CASSLGPGGQPQHF.

This clone has just a few counts. This chain connects TRBV5-6 to TRBJ2-7; perhaps TRBD2 as D (5 bases). CDR1 is SGHDT, CDR2 YYEEEE, per germline. This CDR3 region has 15 residues. V was clipped by 4 bases and J by 0 bases, with 14 bases between them. The CDR3 here is CASSLSGRFSYEQYF. CDR3 nucleotides: TGTGCCAGCAGCCTGAGCGGTCGCTTCTCCTACGAGCAGTACTTC.

V usage is TRBV6-2 or TRBV6-3 and J usage is TRBJ1-5; 8 positions match TRBD1. Looked up from germline, CDR1 is MNHEY and CDR2 is SVGEGT. The CDR3 sequence is 14 residues long. V lost 6 bases to trimming and J lost 7 bases; unmatched junction nucleotides: 8. The CDR3 bases are TGTGCCAGCAGCACCGGGACAGGTCGACAGCCCCAGCATTTT. This encodes CASSTGTGRQPQHF.

This clone was seen a few times. This rearrangement joins TRBV7-2 to TRBJ1-2, with D tentatively TRBD1 (5 bases). The germline CDR1 and CDR2 sequences are SGHTA and FQGNSA. This CDR3 contains 13 residues. V was clipped by 4 bases and J by 6 bases, with 12 bases between them. The DNA for the CDR3 is TGTGCCAGCAGCTCAGCTCAGGGTAATGGCTACACCTTC. It specifies CASSSAQGNGYTF.

The genes are TRBV6-2 or TRBV6-3 and TRBJ1-5; D is perhaps TRBD1 (5 bases). The germline V gene encodes CDR1 MNHEY and CDR2 SVGEGT. V was pared by 2 bases and J by 2 bases, with 13 bases between. The CDR3 is 16 amino acids. This CDR3 is CASSYGDPGGNQPQHF. DNA for the CDR3: TGTGCCAGCAGTTACGGGGACCCGGGGGGCAATCAGCCCCAGCATTTT.

The chain employs TRBV2 and TRBJ2-7, with no clear D. Germline CDR1 and CDR2: SNHLY and FYNNEI. This CDR3 contains 11 residues. Trimming stripped 6 bases from V and 4 bases from J, with 7 bases between. In nucleotides, the CDR3 is TGTGCCAGCAGAAAGAGGTACGAGCAGTACTTC. It translates to CASRKRYEQYF.

This rearrangement joins TRBV30 to TRBJ1-3, with no clear D. CDR3 length: 14 amino acids. V was cut by 0 bases and J by 0 bases, with 6 bases left in between. CDR1 and CDR2 (germline): GTSNPN, SVGIG (reference sequence). CDR3 sequence: CAWSVRTSGNTIYF. CDR3 DNA: TGTGCCTGGAGTGTCAGGACCTCTGGAAACACCATATATTTT.